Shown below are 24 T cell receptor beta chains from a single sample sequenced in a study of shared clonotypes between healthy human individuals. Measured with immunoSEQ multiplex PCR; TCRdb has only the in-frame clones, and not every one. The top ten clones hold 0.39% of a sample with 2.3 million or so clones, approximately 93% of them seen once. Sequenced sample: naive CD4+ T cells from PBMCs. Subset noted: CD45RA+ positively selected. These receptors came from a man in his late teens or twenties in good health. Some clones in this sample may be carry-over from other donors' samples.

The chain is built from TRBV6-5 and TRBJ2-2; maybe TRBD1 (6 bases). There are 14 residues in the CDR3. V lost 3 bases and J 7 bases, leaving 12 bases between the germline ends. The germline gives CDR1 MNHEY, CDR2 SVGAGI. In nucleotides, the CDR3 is TGTGCCAGCAGTTATAGGGGGTTCGGCGGGGAGCTGTTTTTT. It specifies CASSYRGFGGELFF.

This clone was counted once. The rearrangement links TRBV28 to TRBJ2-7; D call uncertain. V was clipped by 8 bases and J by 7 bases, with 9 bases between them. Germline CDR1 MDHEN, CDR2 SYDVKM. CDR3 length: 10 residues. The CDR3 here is CASGLREQYF. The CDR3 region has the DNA TGTGCCAGCGGGCTAAGAGAGCAGTACTTC.

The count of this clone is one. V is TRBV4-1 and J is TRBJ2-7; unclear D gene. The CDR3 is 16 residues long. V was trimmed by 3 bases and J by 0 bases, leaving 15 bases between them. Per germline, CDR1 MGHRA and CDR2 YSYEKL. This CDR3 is CASSHPIASSSYEQYF. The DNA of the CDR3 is TGCGCCAGCAGCCACCCCATAGCCTCAAGCTCCTACGAGCAGTACTTC.

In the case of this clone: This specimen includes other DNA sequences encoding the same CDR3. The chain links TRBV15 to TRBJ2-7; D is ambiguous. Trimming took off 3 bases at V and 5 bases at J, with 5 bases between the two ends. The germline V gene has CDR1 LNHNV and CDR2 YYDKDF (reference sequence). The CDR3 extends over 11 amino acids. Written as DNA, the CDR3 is TGTGCCACCAGCAGGGGAAACGAGCAGTACTTC. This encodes CATSRGNEQYF. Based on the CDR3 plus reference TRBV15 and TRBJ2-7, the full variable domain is DAMVIQNPRYQVTQFGKPVTLSCSQTLNHNVMYWYQQKSSQAPKLLFHYYDKDFNNEADTPDNFQSRRPNTSFCFLDIRSPGLGDTAMYLCATSRGNEQYFGPGTRLTVT.

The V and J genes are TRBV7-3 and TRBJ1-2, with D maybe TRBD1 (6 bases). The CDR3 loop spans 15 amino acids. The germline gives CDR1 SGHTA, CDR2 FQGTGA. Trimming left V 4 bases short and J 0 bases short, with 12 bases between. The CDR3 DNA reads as TGTGCCAGCAGCTCGACAGGATCCACTAACTATGGCTACACCTTC. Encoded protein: CASSSTGSTNYGYTF.

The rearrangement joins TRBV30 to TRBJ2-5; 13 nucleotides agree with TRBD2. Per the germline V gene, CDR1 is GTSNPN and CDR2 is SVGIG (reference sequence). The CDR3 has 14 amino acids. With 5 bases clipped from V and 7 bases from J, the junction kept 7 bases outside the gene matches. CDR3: CAWGLAGAIGTQYF. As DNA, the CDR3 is TGTGCCTGGGGACTAGCGGGGGCCATCGGGACCCAGTACTTC.

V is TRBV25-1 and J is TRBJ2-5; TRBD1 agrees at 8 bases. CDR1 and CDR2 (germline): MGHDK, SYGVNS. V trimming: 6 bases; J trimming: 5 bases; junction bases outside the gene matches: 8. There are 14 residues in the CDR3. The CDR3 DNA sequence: TGTGCCAGCAGGGATACAGGGGGTCGCGAGACCCAGTACTTC. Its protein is CASRDTGGRETQYF.

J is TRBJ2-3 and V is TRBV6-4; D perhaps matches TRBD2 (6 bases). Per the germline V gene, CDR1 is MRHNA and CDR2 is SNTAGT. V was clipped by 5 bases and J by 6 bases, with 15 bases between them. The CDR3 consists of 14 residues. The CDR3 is CASSTGTGTDTQYF. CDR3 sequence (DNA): TGTGCCAGCAGTACCGGGACTGGGACCGATACGCAGTATTTT.

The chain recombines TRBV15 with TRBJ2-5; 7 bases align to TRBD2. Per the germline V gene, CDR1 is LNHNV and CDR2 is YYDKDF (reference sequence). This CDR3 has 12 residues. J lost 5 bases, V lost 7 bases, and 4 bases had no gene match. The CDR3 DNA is TGTGCCACCAAGGCCGGGGGGGAGACCCAGTACTTC. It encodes CATKAGGETQYF.

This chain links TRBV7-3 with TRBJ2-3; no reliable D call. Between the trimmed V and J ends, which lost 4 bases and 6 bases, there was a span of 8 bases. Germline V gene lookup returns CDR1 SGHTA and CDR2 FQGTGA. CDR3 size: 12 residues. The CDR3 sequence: CASSYDLDTQYF. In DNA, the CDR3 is TGTGCCAGCAGCTACGACTTGGATACGCAGTATTTT.

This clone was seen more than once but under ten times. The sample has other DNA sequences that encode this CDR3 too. The CDR3 reads CASSQGGETQYF. CDR3 nucleotides: TGTGCCAGCAGCCAGGGAGGAGAGACCCAGTACTTC. The rearrangement uses TRBV7-3 and TRBJ2-5; D might be TRBD2 (6 bases). This CDR3 contains 12 residues. The ends were cut back, 5 bases at V and 4 bases at J, with 8 bases in the middle. Germline CDR1 reads SGHTA; CDR2 reads FQGTGA. Using reference TRBV7-3 and TRBJ2-5 for the parts outside the CDR3, the full variable domain is GAGVSQTPSNKVTEKGKYVELRCDPISGHTALYWYRQSLGQGPEFLIYFQGTGAADDSGLPNDRFFAVRPEGSVSTLKIQRTERGDSAVYLCASSQGGETQYFGPGTRLLVL.

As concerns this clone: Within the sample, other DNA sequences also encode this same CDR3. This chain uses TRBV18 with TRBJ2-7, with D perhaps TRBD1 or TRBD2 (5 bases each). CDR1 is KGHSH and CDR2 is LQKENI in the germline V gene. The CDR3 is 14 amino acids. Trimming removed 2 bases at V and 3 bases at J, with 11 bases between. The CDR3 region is CASSPGSGGYEQYF. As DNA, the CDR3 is TGTGCCAGCTCACCAGGGTCTGGGGGCTACGAGCAGTACTTC.

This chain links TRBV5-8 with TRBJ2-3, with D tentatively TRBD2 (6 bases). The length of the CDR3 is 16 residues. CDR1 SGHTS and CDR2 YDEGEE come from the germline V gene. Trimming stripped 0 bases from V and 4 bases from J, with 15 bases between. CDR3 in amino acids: CASSLAPSAAADTQYF. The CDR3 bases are TGTGCCAGCAGCTTGGCTCCTAGCGCAGCGGCAGATACGCAGTATTTT.

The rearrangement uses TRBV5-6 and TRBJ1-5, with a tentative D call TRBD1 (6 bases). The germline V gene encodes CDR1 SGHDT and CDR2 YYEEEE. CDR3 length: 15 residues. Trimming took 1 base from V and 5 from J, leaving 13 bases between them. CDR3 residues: CASSLYQGKDQPQHF. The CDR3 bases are TGTGCCAGCAGCTTGTATCAGGGGAAGGATCAGCCCCAGCATTTT.

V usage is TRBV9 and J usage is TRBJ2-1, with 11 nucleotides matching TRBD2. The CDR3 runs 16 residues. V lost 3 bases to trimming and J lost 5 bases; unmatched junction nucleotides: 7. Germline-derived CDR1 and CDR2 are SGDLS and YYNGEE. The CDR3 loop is CASSGSSGRADNEQFF. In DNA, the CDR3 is TGTGCCAGCAGCGGCAGTAGCGGGAGGGCTGACAATGAGCAGTTCTTC. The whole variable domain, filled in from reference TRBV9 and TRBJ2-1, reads DSGVTQTPKHLITATGQRVTLRCSPRSGDLSVYWYQQSLDQGLQFLIQYYNGEERAKGNILERFSAQQFPDLHSELNLSSLELGDSALYFCASSGSSGRADNEQFFGPGTRLTVL.

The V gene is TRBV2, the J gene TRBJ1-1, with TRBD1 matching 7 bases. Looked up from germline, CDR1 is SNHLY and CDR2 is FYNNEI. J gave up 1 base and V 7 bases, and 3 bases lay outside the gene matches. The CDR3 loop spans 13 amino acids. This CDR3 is CASNEGANTEAFF. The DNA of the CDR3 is TGTGCCAGCAACGAGGGGGCGAACACTGAAGCTTTCTTT.

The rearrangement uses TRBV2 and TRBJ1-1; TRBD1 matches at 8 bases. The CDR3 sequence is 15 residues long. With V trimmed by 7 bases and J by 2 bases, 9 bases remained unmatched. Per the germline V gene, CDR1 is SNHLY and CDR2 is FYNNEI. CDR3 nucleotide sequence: TGTGCCAGCATCAGGGGGCGACTTGTAAACACTGAAGCTTTCTTT. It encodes CASIRGRLVNTEAFF.

The CDR3 protein is CSVRPGLNQPQHF. The CDR3 DNA follows: TGCAGCGTCCGCCCAGGGTTGAACCAGCCCCAGCATTTT. The chain joins TRBV29-1 to TRBJ1-5, with D possibly matching TRBD1 (5 bases). The germline V gene encodes CDR1 SQVTM and CDR2 ANQGSEA. Trimming shortened V by 6 bases and J by 7 bases, and 16 bases separated the two germline ends. This CDR3 comprises 13 residues.

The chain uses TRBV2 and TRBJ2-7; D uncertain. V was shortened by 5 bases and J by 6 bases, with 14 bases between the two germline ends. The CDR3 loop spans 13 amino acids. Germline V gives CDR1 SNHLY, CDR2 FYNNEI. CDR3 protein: CASSSTLVFEQYF. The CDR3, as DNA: TGTGCCAGCAGTTCTACCCTAGTGTTCGAGCAGTACTTC.

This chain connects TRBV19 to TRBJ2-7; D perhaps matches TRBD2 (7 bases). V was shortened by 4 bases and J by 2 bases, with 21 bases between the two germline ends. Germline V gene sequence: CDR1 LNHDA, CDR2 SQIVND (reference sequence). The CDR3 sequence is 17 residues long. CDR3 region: CASSKGGVAAAAYEQYF. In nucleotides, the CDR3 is TGTGCCAGTAGTAAGGGGGGGGTGGCCGCAGCAGCCTACGAGCAGTACTTC.

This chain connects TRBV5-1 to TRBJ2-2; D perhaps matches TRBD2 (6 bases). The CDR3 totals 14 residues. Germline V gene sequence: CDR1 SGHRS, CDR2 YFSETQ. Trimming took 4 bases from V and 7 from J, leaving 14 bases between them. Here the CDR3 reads CASSARELGGELFF. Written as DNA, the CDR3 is TGCGCCAGCAGCGCACGGGAGCTCGGCGGGGAGCTGTTTTTT.

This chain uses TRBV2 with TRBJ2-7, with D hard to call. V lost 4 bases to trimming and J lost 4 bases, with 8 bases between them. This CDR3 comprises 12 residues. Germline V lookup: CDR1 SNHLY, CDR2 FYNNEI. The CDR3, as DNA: TGTGCCAGCAGTGCGGAAATTTACGAGCAGTACTTC. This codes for CASSAEIYEQYF.

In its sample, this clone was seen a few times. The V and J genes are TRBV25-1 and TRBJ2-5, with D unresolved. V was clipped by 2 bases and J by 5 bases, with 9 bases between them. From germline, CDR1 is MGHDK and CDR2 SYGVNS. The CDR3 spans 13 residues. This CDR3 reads CASSEHARETQYF. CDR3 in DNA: TGTGCCAGCAGTGAACATGCTCGTGAGACCCAGTACTTC.

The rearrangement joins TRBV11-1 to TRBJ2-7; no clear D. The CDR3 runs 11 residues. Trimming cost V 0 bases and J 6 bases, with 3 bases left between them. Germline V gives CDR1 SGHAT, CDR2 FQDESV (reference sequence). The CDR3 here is CASSLAREQYF. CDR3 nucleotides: TGTGCCAGCAGCTTAGCTCGCGAGCAGTACTTC.